These 7 T cell receptor beta chains were all obtained from the same sample, sequenced in a study of T cell responses to AZD1222 COVID-19 vaccine. Some clones are missing from TCRdb's copy, which holds only in-frame ones; the method was immunoSEQ multiplex PCR. The table shows about 180,000 clones, with 85% to 90% occurring only once. Material: peripheral blood, obtained 28 days after the second dose of the MenACWY control vaccine. The receptors were sampled from an adult who received the MenACWY meningococcal vaccine as a control.

V and J are TRBV4-1 and TRBJ2-5; D uncertain. Germline CDR1 is MGHRA and CDR2 is YSYEKL. The V end lost 1 base, the J end lost 5 bases, and 11 bases lay between the germline ends. The CDR3 consists of 14 residues. The CDR3 nucleotides are TGCGCCAGCAGCCAAGTGGGCAGAGGCGAGACCCAGTACTTC. Its translation is CASSQVGRGETQYF.

The chain combines TRBV6-5 with TRBJ1-4; D is possibly TRBD1 (5 bases). The CDR3 covers 16 residues. The germline V gene has CDR1 MNHEY and CDR2 SVGAGI. The V and J ends lost 2 bases and 9 bases respectively, with 19 bases between them. CDR3 nucleotide sequence: TGTGCCAGCAGTTACGGGACGGGCCTCGCGAATCAAAAACTGTTTTTT. Residues: CASSYGTGLANQKLFF.

Here the CDR3 DNA reads TGTGCCACCAGTGATTTTAGGGGCACTGAAGCTTTCTTT. Translation: CATSDFRGTEAFF. The V gene is TRBV24-1, the J gene TRBJ1-1; the D gene is possibly TRBD1 (5 bases). Germline CDR1 reads KGHDR; CDR2 reads SFDVKD. V was trimmed by 1 base and J by 4 bases, leaving 6 bases between them. CDR3 length: 13 residues.

This chain joins TRBV5-5 and TRBJ2-1; TRBD2 matches 7 bases. Looked up from germline, CDR1 is SGHKS and CDR2 is YYEKEE (reference sequence). The J segment lost 0 bases and the V segment lost 3 bases, leaving 9 bases of the junction unmatched. The CDR3 is 17 residues long. The CDR3 reads CASSSQGRGSSYNEQFF. As DNA, the CDR3 is TGTGCCAGCAGCTCCCAAGGGCGGGGGAGCTCCTACAATGAGCAGTTCTTC.

CDR3 sequence (DNA): TGTGCCATCAGCGGACTCGCCTACGAGCAGTACTTC. Translating it yields CAISGLAYEQYF. The chain carries TRBV10-3 and TRBJ2-7; possible D gene TRBD2, 5 bases. V gave up 6 bases and J gave up 2 bases, with 8 bases separating them. Germline V CDR1 and CDR2: ENHRY, SYGVKD. CDR3 length equals 12 residues.

Turning to this clone: The sample holds other DNA sequences that translate to the same CDR3. The chain joins TRBV28 to TRBJ1-3; no definite D call. This CDR3 has 13 residues. The germline V and J ends were trimmed by 6 bases and 1 base, with 7 bases remaining between them. Germline V CDR1 and CDR2: MDHEN, SYDVKM. CDR3 coding DNA: TGTGCCAGCAGCCTCTCGTCTGGAAACACCATATATTTT. This encodes CASSLSSGNTIYF.

The rearrangement links TRBV7-9 to TRBJ2-1, with a weak D call TRBD1 (7 bases). The CDR3 consists of 17 residues. The V gene's germline CDR1 is SEHNR and CDR2 FQNEAQ (reference sequence). With 1 base removed from V and 3 bases from J, the gap between germline ends came to 16 bases. The CDR3 loop reads CASSLGAPGGGYNEQFF. CDR3 coding DNA: TGTGCCAGCAGCTTAGGGGCCCCAGGGGGAGGCTACAATGAGCAGTTCTTC.